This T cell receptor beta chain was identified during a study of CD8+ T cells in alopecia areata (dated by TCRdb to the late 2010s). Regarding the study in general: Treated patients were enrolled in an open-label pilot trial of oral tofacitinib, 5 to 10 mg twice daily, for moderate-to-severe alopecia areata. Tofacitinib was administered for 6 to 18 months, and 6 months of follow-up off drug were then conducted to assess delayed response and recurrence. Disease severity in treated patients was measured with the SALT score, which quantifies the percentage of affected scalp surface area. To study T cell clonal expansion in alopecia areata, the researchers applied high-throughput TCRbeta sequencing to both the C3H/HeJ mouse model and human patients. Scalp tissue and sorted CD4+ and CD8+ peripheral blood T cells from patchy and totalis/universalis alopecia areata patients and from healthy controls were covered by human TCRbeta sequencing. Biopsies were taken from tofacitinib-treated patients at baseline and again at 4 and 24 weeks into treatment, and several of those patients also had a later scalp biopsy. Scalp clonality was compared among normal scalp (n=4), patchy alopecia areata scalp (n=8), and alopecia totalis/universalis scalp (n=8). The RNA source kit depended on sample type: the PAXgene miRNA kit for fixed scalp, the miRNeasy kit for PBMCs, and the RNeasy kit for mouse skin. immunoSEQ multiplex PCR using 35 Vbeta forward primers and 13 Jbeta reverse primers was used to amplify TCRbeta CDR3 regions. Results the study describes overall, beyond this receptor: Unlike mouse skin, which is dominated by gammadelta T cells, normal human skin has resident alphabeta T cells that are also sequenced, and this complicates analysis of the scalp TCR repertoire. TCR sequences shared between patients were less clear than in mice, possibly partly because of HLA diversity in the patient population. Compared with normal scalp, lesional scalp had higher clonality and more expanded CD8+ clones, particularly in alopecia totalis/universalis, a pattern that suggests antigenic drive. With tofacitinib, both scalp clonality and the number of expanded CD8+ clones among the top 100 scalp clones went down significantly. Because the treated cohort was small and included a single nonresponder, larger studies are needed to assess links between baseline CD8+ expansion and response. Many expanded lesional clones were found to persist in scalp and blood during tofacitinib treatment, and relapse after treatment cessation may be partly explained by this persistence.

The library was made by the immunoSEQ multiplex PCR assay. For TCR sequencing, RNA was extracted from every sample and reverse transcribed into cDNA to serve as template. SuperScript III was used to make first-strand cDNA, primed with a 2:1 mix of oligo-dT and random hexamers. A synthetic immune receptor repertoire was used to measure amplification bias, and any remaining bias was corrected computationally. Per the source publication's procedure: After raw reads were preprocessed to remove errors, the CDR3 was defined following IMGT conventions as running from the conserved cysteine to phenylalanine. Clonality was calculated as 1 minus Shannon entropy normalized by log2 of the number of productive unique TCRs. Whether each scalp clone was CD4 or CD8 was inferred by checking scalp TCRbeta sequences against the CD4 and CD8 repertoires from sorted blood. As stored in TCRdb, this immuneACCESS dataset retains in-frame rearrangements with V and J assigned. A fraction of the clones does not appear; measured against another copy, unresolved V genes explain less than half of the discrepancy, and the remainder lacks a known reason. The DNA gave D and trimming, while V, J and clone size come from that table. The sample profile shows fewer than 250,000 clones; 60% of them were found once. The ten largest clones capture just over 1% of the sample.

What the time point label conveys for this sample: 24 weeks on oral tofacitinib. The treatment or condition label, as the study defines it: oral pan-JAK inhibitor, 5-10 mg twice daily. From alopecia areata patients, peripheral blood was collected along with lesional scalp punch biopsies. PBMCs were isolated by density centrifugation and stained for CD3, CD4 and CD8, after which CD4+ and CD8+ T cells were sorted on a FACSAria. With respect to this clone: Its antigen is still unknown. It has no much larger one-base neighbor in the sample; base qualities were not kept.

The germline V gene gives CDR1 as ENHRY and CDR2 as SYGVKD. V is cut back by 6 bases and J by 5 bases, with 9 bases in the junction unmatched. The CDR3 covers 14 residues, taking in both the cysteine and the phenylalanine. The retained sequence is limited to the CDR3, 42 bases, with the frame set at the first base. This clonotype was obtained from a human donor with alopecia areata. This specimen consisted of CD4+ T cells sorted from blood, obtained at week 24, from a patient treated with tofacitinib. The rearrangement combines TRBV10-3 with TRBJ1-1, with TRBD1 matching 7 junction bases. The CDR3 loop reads CAIRLTGTATEAFF. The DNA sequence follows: TGTGCCATCAGACTCACCGGGACAGCTACTGAAGCTTTCTTT.